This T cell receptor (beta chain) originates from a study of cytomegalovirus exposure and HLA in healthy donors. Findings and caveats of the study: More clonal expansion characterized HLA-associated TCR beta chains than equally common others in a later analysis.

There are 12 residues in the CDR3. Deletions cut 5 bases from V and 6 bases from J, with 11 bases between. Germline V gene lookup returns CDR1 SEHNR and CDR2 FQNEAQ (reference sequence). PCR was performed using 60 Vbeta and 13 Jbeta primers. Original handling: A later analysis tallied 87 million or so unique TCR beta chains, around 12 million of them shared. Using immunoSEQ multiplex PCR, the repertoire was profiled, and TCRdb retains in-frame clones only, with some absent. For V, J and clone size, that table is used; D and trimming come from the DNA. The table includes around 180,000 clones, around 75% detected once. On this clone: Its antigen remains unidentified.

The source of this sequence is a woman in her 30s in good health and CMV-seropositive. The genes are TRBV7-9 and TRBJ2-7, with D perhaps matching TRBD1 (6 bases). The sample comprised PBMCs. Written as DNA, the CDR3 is TGTGCCAGCAGCCAGACAGGAATCGAGCAGTACTTC. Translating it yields CASSQTGIEQYF.